Below are 16 T cell receptor beta chains sequenced from a single sample in a study of blood T cell repertoires in COVID-19. Profiling relied on immunoSEQ multiplex PCR, and the TCRdb table lists in-frame clones only, not all of them. The repertoire holds roughly 240,000 clones, with about 87% as singletons. Sequenced input: PBMCs or T cells enriched from blood (not recorded which). These receptors were taken from a woman in her forties with acute COVID-19.

This clone has just a few counts. This sequence joins TRBV4-2 and TRBJ1-5, with D unresolved. This CDR3 is 13 amino acids long. Germline CDR1 reads LGHNA; CDR2 reads YNFKEQ. Trimming pared 0 bases from V and 10 bases from J, leaving 10 bases between. Here the CDR3 DNA reads TGTGCCAGCAGCCAAGACCGGGAAGATCCCCAGCATTTT. As protein: CASSQDREDPQHF.

The chain joins TRBV15 to TRBJ2-5; 7 nucleotides agree with TRBD1. Germline CDR1 is LNHNV and CDR2 is YYDKDF (reference sequence). The ends lost 0 bases at V and 5 bases at J; junction bases unmatched: 6. The CDR3 runs to 15 residues. CDR3 coding DNA: TGTGCCACCAGCAGAGACCGGACAGGTCGGGAGACCCAGTACTTC. It specifies CATSRDRTGRETQYF.

The chain links TRBV7-8 to TRBJ1-2; no clear D. V gave up 6 bases and J gave up 5 bases, with 13 bases separating them. The germline V gene encodes CDR1 SGHVS and CDR2 FQNEAQ. The CDR3 contains 13 residues. CDR3 protein: CASRTLNSYGYTF. CDR3 coding DNA: TGTGCCAGCAGGACACTTAACTCGTATGGCTACACCTTC.

This clone was counted a single time. This chain connects TRBV18 to TRBJ1-1, with D unclear. The CDR3 loop spans 14 amino acids. V was trimmed by 3 bases and J by 1 base, leaving 9 bases between them. Looked up from germline, CDR1 is KGHSH and CDR2 is LQKENI. The CDR3 is CASSPAAQNTEAFF. The CDR3 DNA is TGTGCCAGCTCACCCGCGGCCCAGAACACTGAAGCTTTCTTT. Combining the CDR3 with reference TRBV18 and TRBJ1-1 gives the whole variable domain NAGVMQNPRHLVRRRGQEARLRCSPMKGHSHVYWYRQLPEEGLKFMVYLQKENIIDESGMPKERFSAEFPKEGPSILRIQQVVRGDSAAYFCASSPAAQNTEAFFGQGTRLTVV.

A single count supports this clone. The rearrangement joins TRBV19 to TRBJ1-6, with D maybe TRBD1 (5 bases). The CDR3 has 14 amino acids. V was cut by 7 bases and J by 7 bases, with 14 bases left in between. Germline V CDR1 and CDR2: LNHDA, SQIVND (reference sequence). CDR3 in DNA: TGTGCCAGTACTAGCGGGGCGAAGAATTCACCCCTCCACTTT. Protein: CASTSGAKNSPLHF.

The V call is TRBV5-1, the J call TRBJ2-7, with a weak D call TRBD2 (6 bases). CDR3 length: 14 residues. V lost 0 bases and J 4 bases, leaving 11 bases between the germline ends. Per the germline V gene, CDR1 is SGHRS and CDR2 is YFSETQ. The CDR3 coding sequence is TGCGCCAGCAGCTTGGACAGGAGGGGATACGAGCAGTACTTC. Protein product: CASSLDRRGYEQYF.

V usage is TRBV5-4 and J usage is TRBJ1-1; 7 bases line up with TRBD1. The CDR3 extends over 14 amino acids. Germline V gene sequence: CDR1 SGHNT, CDR2 YYREEE (reference sequence). The V gene end was trimmed by 4 bases and the J gene end by 5 bases; junction bases not matched to a gene: 8. This CDR3 is CASSPRKGATEAFF. In DNA, the CDR3 is TGTGCCAGCAGCCCGAGGAAGGGGGCGACTGAAGCTTTCTTT.

The chain uses TRBV7-9 and TRBJ1-3, with 9 positions matching TRBD1. The CDR3 has 15 residues. Germline lookup yields CDR1 SEHNR and CDR2 FQNEAQ (reference sequence). Unmatched junction bases numbered 5, after V lost 6 bases and J lost 2 bases. Written as DNA, the CDR3 is TGTGCCAGCAGAAGGACAGGGGCAGCTGGAAACACCATATATTTT. Translating it yields CASRRTGAAGNTIYF. Complete variable domain (other parts from reference TRBV7-9 and TRBJ1-3): DTGVSQNPRHKITKRGQNVTFRCDPISEHNRLYWYRQTLGQGPEFLTYFQNEAQLEKSRLLSDRFSAERPKGSFSTLEIQRTEQGDSAMYLCASRRTGAAGNTIYFGEGSWLTVV.

This clone was found once. The chain recombines TRBV9 with TRBJ1-3; tentative D call: TRBD1 (5 bases). Trimming left V 0 bases short and J 4 bases short, with 11 bases between. The CDR3 is 15 amino acids. In germline, CDR1 is SGDLS, CDR2 YYNGEE. The CDR3 DNA reads TGTGCCAGCAGCGTAGGGGCAGGGAAAGGAAACACCATATATTTT. Translating gives CASSVGAGKGNTIYF.

V and J are TRBV28 and TRBJ2-1, with TRBD2 identical over 11 bases. The CDR3 is made up of 15 amino acids. V shed 8 bases and J 3 bases; nucleotides not matched to a gene: 6. Germline V gene lookup returns CDR1 MDHEN and CDR2 SYDVKM. In DNA, the CDR3 is TGTGCCAGCGACTCACTAGCGGGAGACTACAATGAGCAGTTCTTC. Protein product: CASDSLAGDYNEQFF.

The gene calls are TRBV5-1 and TRBJ2-7; D remains ambiguous. V shed 3 bases and J shed 2 bases, with 9 bases lying between them. The CDR3 is made up of 13 amino acids. The V gene's germline CDR1 is SGHRS and CDR2 YFSETQ. Written as DNA, the CDR3 is TGCGCCAGCAGCTCAACTACCGCCTACGAGCAGTACGTC. Translating it yields CASSSTTAYEQYV.

The sample holds a few counts of this clone. V and J are TRBV4-2 and TRBJ1-6; D unresolved. Trimming took 0 bases from V and 7 from J, leaving 10 bases between them. This CDR3 comprises 15 residues. CDR1 is LGHNA and CDR2 is YNFKEQ in the germline V gene. CDR3 sequence reads: CASSQDADVNSPLHF. CDR3 in DNA: TGTGCCAGCAGCCAAGATGCAGATGTGAATTCACCCCTCCACTTT.

This clone has only one observation. The chain carries TRBV21-1 and TRBJ1-1; TRBD1, as called in the table, went unchecked against the DNA. TRBV21-1 is designated a pseudogene. This CDR3 contains 15 residues. CDR3 sequence reads: CASSKAIGQVLEAFF. In DNA, the CDR3 is TGTGCCAGCAGCAAAGCGATCGGACAGGTACTTGAAGCTTTCTTT.

This chain joins TRBV9 and TRBJ2-3, with 10 bases fitting TRBD2. Germline CDR1 is SGDLS and CDR2 is YYNGEE. This CDR3 region has 16 residues. V lost 3 bases to trimming and J lost 1 base; unmatched junction nucleotides: 5. This chain's CDR3 is CASSEEAGGRTDTQYF. For the CDR3, the DNA is TGTGCCAGCAGCGAAGAAGCGGGGGGGCGCACAGATACGCAGTATTTT.

The rearrangement joins TRBV4-2 to TRBJ2-1; TRBD1 agrees at 9 bases. The junction had 7 bases not matched to a gene; V was cut back by 1 base and J by 9 bases. This CDR3 has 15 amino acids. Per the germline V gene, CDR1 is LGHNA and CDR2 is YNFKEQ. The CDR3 reads CASSQGGQGSFEQFF. Here the CDR3 DNA reads TGTGCCAGCAGCCAAGGGGGACAGGGATCATTTGAGCAGTTCTTC.

V and J are TRBV12-3 or TRBV12-4 and TRBJ1-1; D not resolved. The V end was cut by 6 bases, the J end by 6 bases, with 8 bases between. CDR3 length: 11 amino acids. CDR3 residues: CASSLLSEAFF. CDR3 nucleotides: TGTGCCAGCAGCTTATTATCTGAAGCTTTCTTT.